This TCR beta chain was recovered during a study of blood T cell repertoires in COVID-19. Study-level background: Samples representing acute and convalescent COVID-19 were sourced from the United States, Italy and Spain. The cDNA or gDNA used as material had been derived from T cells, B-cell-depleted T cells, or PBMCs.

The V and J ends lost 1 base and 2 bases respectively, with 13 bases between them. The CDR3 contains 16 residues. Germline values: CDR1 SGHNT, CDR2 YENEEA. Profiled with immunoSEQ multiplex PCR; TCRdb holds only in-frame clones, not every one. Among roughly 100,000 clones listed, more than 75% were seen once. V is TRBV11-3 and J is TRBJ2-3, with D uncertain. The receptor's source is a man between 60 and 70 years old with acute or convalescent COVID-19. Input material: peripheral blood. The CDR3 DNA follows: TGTGCCAGCAGCTTAGGTACGAGTTCCTCCACAGATACGCAGTATTTT. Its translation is CASSLGTSSSTDTQYF.